These 7 T cell receptor beta chains were all obtained from the same sample, sequenced in a study of cytomegalovirus exposure and HLA in healthy donors. Some clones are missing from TCRdb's copy, which holds only in-frame ones; the method was immunoSEQ multiplex PCR. The table includes 150,000 to 200,000 clones, approximately 80% detected once. The sample taken for sequencing was PBMCs. Every receptor here comes from a man between 25 and 39 years old in good health and CMV-seropositive.

This chain's CDR3 is CASSASLAVNTGELFF. CDR3 coding DNA: TGTGCCAGCAGCGCCAGTCTAGCGGTGAACACCGGGGAGCTGTTTTTT. The chain combines TRBV9 with TRBJ2-2; TRBD2 aligns across 7 bases. Losses at the gene ends were 3 bases for V and 1 base for J; bases not matched to a gene: 6. The CDR3 consists of 16 residues. Per germline, CDR1 SGDLS and CDR2 YYNGEE.

This clone was counted a single time. V usage is TRBV28 and J usage is TRBJ2-7; a possible D gene is TRBD2 (5 bases). With 7 bases removed from V and 0 bases from J, the gap between germline ends came to 16 bases. CDR1 and CDR2 from the germline V gene are MDHEN and SYDVKM. The CDR3 length is 15 residues. The chain's CDR3 is CASTLRLGGSYEQYF. The CDR3 DNA follows: TGTGCCAGCACCCTGAGACTCGGAGGCTCCTACGAGCAGTACTTC.

The chain recombines TRBV5-4 with TRBJ1-1, with unresolved D. V was cut by 0 bases and J by 4 bases, with 16 bases left in between. The germline V gene encodes CDR1 SGHNT and CDR2 YYREEE (reference sequence). This CDR3 is 16 amino acids long. In DNA form, the CDR3 reads TGTGCCAGCAGCTTGGGAAGCGGGCCCCTTGGCACTGAAGCTTTCTTT. Amino acids: CASSLGSGPLGTEAFF.

The rearrangement links TRBV5-1 to TRBJ2-1, with 7 positions matching TRBD2. There are 14 residues in the CDR3. After removal of 3 bases from V and 4 bases from J, the junction contained 4 bases not matched to a gene. In germline, CDR1 is SGHRS, CDR2 YFSETQ. In DNA, the CDR3 is TGCGCCAGCAGCTGGACTAGTGGGTACAATGAGCAGTTCTTC. This gives the protein CASSWTSGYNEQFF.

This clone was counted between two and nine times. The J gene is TRBJ1-1, the V gene TRBV19; D uncertain. There are 12 residues in the CDR3. CDR1 LNHDA and CDR2 SQIVND come from the germline V gene (reference sequence). Trimming left V 2 bases short and J 5 bases short, with 6 bases between. The CDR3 here is CASSIRGTEAFF. CDR3 coding DNA: TGTGCCAGTAGTATACGGGGAACTGAAGCTTTCTTT. Supplemented by reference TRBV19 and TRBJ1-1, the full variable domain reads DGGITQSPKYLFRKEGQNVTLSCEQNLNHDAMYWYRQDPGQGLRLIYYSQIVNDFQKGDIAEGYSVSREKKESFPLTVTSAQKNPTAFYLCASSIRGTEAFFGQGTRLTVV.

As for this clone: The junction shows a germline mismatch at one end, possibly a read error. This sequence joins TRBV7-7 and TRBJ1-1, with 10 bases identical to TRBD1. CDR1 and CDR2 from the germline V gene are SSHAT and FNYEAQ (reference sequence). The CDR3 extends over 14 amino acids. The CDR3 coding sequence is TGTGCTAGCAGCACGACAGGGGGCAACACTGAAGCTTTCTTT. Its translation is CASSTTGGNTEAFF.

The rearrangement uses TRBV27 and TRBJ2-3; TRBD2 agrees at 8 bases. The CDR3 is 15 amino acids. After removal of 4 bases from V and 6 bases from J, the junction contained 9 bases not matched to a gene. Germline V CDR1 and CDR2: MNHEY, SMNVEV (reference sequence). In DNA form, the CDR3 reads TGTGCCAGCAGTTATAGCGGGACCGGTCCCGATACGCAGTATTTT. This translates into CASSYSGTGPDTQYF.